The 17 T cell receptor beta chains listed next were all sequenced from one sample in a study of cytomegalovirus exposure and HLA in healthy donors. The study ran its PCR with 60 Vbeta and 13 Jbeta primers. Assay: immunoSEQ multiplex PCR; the TCRdb copy retains only in-frame clones and omits some. Of roughly 170,000 clones detected, approximately 88% appear once; the ten largest clones hold under 1.1%. Sequenced sample: PBMCs. The receptor set was obtained from a man younger than 40 in good health and CMV-seronegative.

The rearrangement links TRBV29-1 to TRBJ2-7; D is possibly TRBD2 (6 bases). Trimming shortened V by 1 base and J by 6 bases, and 13 bases separated the two germline ends. The CDR3 length is 13 residues. Germline lookup yields CDR1 SQVTM and CDR2 ANQGSEA. CDR3: CSVEGGDSIEQYF. Here the CDR3 DNA reads TGCAGCGTTGAAGGGGGGGACTCTATCGAGCAGTACTTC.

The chain couples TRBV30 to TRBJ2-5; D is uncertain. CDR1 and CDR2 from the germline V gene are GTSNPN and SVGIG (reference sequence). This CDR3 has 15 residues. The ends were cut back, 0 bases at V and 1 base at J, with 12 bases in the middle. The CDR3 sequence: CAWSVIGPFQETQYF. In DNA form, the CDR3 reads TGTGCCTGGAGTGTAATTGGGCCCTTCCAAGAGACCCAGTACTTC.

This chain links TRBV30 with TRBJ2-1; tentatively, D is TRBD1 (7 bases). Looked up from germline, CDR1 is GTSNPN and CDR2 is SVGIG (reference sequence). The CDR3 has 17 residues. Deletions cut 4 bases from V and 3 bases from J, with 22 bases between. CDR3 nucleotides: TGTGCCTGGATCGGGACGACCATGCGGGACAGCTACAATGAGCAGTTCTTC. Its translation is CAWIGTTMRDSYNEQFF. The full variable domain, in which reference TRBV30 and TRBJ2-1 provide the parts outside the CDR3, is SQTIHQWPATLVQPVGSPLSLECTVEGTSNPNLYWYRQAAGRGLQLLFYSVGIGQISSEVPQNLSASRPQDRQFILSSKKLLLSDSGFYLCAWIGTTMRDSYNEQFFGPGTRLTVL.

The chain joins TRBV6-5 to TRBJ1-2, with D uncertain. Trimming took off 6 bases at V and 6 bases at J, with 8 bases between the two ends. This CDR3 contains 11 residues. CDR1 and CDR2 (germline): MNHEY, SVGAGI. The chain's CDR3 is CASRYIDGYTF. The CDR3, as DNA: TGTGCCAGCAGATACATAGATGGCTACACCTTC.

Details on this clone: One end of the junction does not line up with germline, which may come from a read error. The J gene is TRBJ2-7, the V gene TRBV7-9; a weak D match, TRBD1 (5 bases). Per germline, CDR1 SEHNR and CDR2 FQNEAQ (reference sequence). The CDR3 contains 12 residues. CDR3: CSSRRQSYEQYF. The CDR3 coding sequence is TGTTCCAGCAGACGACAGTCCTACGAGCAGTACTTC.

The chain carries TRBV6-1 and TRBJ2-7; the D gene is possibly TRBD2 (5 bases). The CDR3 sequence is 13 residues long. CDR1 MNHNS and CDR2 SASEGT come from the germline V gene. The V and J ends lost 7 bases and 0 bases respectively, with 10 bases between them. The CDR3 region has the DNA TGTGCCAGCACGGTAGCGCACTCCTACGAGCAGTACTTC. The encoded protein is CASTVAHSYEQYF.

The chain recombines TRBV2 with TRBJ1-6; 9 bases are shared with TRBD1. The germline CDR1 and CDR2 sequences are SNHLY and FYNNEI. The CDR3 consists of 14 residues. Losses at the gene ends were 6 bases for V and 6 bases for J; bases not matched to a gene: 3. In nucleotides, the CDR3 is TGTGCCAGCAGCTGGACAGGGGTTAATTCACCCCTCCACTTT. This gives the protein CASSWTGVNSPLHF.

The J gene is TRBJ2-3, the V gene TRBV5-1, with TRBD2 as a possible D gene (6 bases). V dropped 4 bases and J dropped 1 base, with 16 bases sitting between them. CDR3 length equals 16 residues. CDR1 and CDR2 from the germline V gene are SGHRS and YFSETQ. The CDR3 sequence: CASSPLAGTGTDTQYF. The CDR3 DNA reads TGCGCCAGCAGCCCCCTGGCGGGGACCGGCACAGATACGCAGTATTTT. The whole variable domain, remainder taken from reference TRBV5-1 and TRBJ2-3, is KAGVTQTPRYLIKTRGQQVTLSCSPISGHRSVSWYQQTPGQGLQFLFEYFSETQRNKGNFPGRFSGRQFSNSRSEMNVSTLELGDSALYLCASSPLAGTGTDTQYFGPGTRLTVL.

This chain uses TRBV2 with TRBJ1-6; possible D gene TRBD1, 6 bases. V lost 8 bases and J 13 bases, leaving 15 bases between the germline ends. Germline lookup yields CDR1 SNHLY and CDR2 FYNNEI. The CDR3 spans 12 residues. The DNA of the CDR3 is TGTGCCAGCGAGGGGGGGGCCTTGCCCCTCCACTTT. Protein sequence: CASEGGALPLHF. Using reference TRBV2 and TRBJ1-6 for the parts outside the CDR3, the full variable domain is EPEVTQTPSHQVTQMGQEVILRCVPISNHLYFYWYRQILGQKVEFLVSFYNNEISEKSEIFDDQFSVERPDGSNFTLKIRSTKLEDSAMYFCASEGGALPLHFGNGTRLTVT.

V and J are TRBV5-3 and TRBJ2-7; D is perhaps TRBD2 (7 bases). TRBV5-3 is an open reading frame, and its role is uncertain. Trimming pared 2 bases from V and 2 bases from J, leaving 14 bases between. The CDR3 runs to 15 residues. The CDR3 protein is CARSFRGGPTYEQYF. CDR3 DNA: TGTGCCAGAAGCTTTAGGGGGGGCCCGACCTACGAGCAGTACTTC.

This chain links TRBV12-5 with TRBJ2-3; TRBD2 matches at 13 bases. From germline, CDR1 is LGHNT and CDR2 FRNRAP. This CDR3 has 18 residues. The V segment lost 6 bases and the J segment 7 bases; nucleotides outside the gene matches: 16. This CDR3 reads CASGPGRGLAGVVNTQYF. The CDR3 nucleotides are TGTGCTAGTGGACCCGGCCGAGGACTAGCGGGAGTGGTAAATACGCAGTATTTT.

This clone was recorded once. This chain connects TRBV7-9 to TRBJ1-2, with D maybe TRBD1 (5 bases). The CDR3 totals 16 residues. Trimming took off 2 bases at V and 4 bases at J, with 17 bases between the two ends. Per germline, CDR1 SEHNR and CDR2 FQNEAQ (reference sequence). The CDR3 region has the DNA TGTGCCAGCAGCTTAATTCAGGGATGGGGTAGCTATGGCTACACCTTC. This encodes CASSLIQGWGSYGYTF. The full variable domain, rest sourced from reference TRBV7-9 and TRBJ1-2, is DTGVSQNPRHKITKRGQNVTFRCDPISEHNRLYWYRQTLGQGPEFLTYFQNEAQLEKSRLLSDRFSAERPKGSFSTLEIQRTEQGDSAMYLCASSLIQGWGSYGYTFGSGTRLTVV.

The rearrangement links TRBV19 to TRBJ2-3, with 10 bases identical to TRBD2. This CDR3 region has 15 residues. Per germline, CDR1 LNHDA and CDR2 SQIVND (reference sequence). Germline trimming cut 2 bases from V and 1 base from J; bases unmatched to any gene: 0. The chain's CDR3 is CASSITSGGTDTQYF. The CDR3, as DNA: TGTGCCAGTAGTATAACTAGCGGGGGCACAGATACGCAGTATTTT.

The J gene is TRBJ2-2, the V gene TRBV2; the match to TRBD2 covers 9 bases. The CDR3 is 15 residues long. The germline gives CDR1 SNHLY, CDR2 FYNNEI. Trimming took 2 bases from V and 7 from J; bases not matched to a gene: 5. The CDR3 nucleotides read TGTGCCAGCAGTGAAAGCGGGGGGTTTGGCGGGGAGCTGTTTTTT. As protein: CASSESGGFGGELFF.

The CDR3 nucleotides read TGCGCCAGCAGTGAGAGACAGTCGACCTACGAGCAGTACTTC. Translation gives CASSERQSTYEQYF. This sequence joins TRBV5-1 and TRBJ2-7; a possible D gene is TRBD1 (5 bases). Trimming cost V 5 bases and J 2 bases, with 14 bases left between them. The germline V gene has CDR1 SGHRS and CDR2 YFSETQ. The CDR3 has 14 amino acids. Looking up the rest from reference TRBV5-1 and TRBJ2-7 gives the full variable domain: KAGVTQTPRYLIKTRGQQVTLSCSPISGHRSVSWYQQTPGQGLQFLFEYFSETQRNKGNFPGRFSGRQFSNSRSEMNVSTLELGDSALYLCASSERQSTYEQYFGPGTRLTVT.

The V and J genes are TRBV2 and TRBJ2-7, with D perhaps TRBD1 (5 bases). CDR3 length: 13 amino acids. V was pared by 7 bases and J by 0 bases, with 10 bases between. Germline V lookup: CDR1 SNHLY, CDR2 FYNNEI. The CDR3 here is CASNRQSSYEQYF. CDR3 nucleotide sequence: TGTGCCAGCAATCGACAGAGCTCCTACGAGCAGTACTTC.

V and J are TRBV28 and TRBJ1-2, with D tentatively TRBD1 (5 bases). The V gene's germline CDR1 is MDHEN and CDR2 SYDVKM. The CDR3 sequence is 14 residues long. With 3 bases removed from V and 5 bases from J, the gap between germline ends came to 13 bases. The CDR3 region has the DNA TGTGCCAGCAGTTTCGCGTGGGGGGAATATGGCTACACCTTC. Its protein product is CASSFAWGEYGYTF.